This T cell receptor beta chain was recovered during a study of T cells after yellow fever vaccination. The CDR3 consists of 15 residues. Trimming cost V 1 base and J 0 bases, with 11 bases left between them. Per the germline V gene, CDR1 is SQVTM and CDR2 is ANQGSEA. This clonotype showed up many times. TCRdb analysed the 5' RACE reads with MiXCR anew, one entry per CDR3 protein. The sample lists roughly 56,000 distinct CDR3 sequences, around 6.2% occurring once. General study results and limits: Most clones from primary vaccination resurfaced after the booster (around 95% CD4, 88% CD8).

V and J are TRBV29-1 and TRBJ2-3; D remains unclear. Sequences were derived from PBMCs, either bulk or a sorted T-cell subset (CD4+, CD8+, memory, or dextramer-sorted; not recorded which), sampled on the day of the yellow fever booster vaccination. The source of this sequence is a man younger than 30 who received the YFV17D yellow fever vaccine. The CDR3 here is CSVEGWAASTDTQYF. The CDR3 DNA is TGCAGCGTTGAAGGGTGGGCAGCGAGCACAGATACGCAGTATTTT.